This TCR beta chain was identified during a study of cytomegalovirus exposure and HLA in healthy donors. The ends were cut back, 5 bases at V and 6 bases at J, with 14 bases in the middle. This CDR3 is 12 amino acids long. The V gene's germline CDR1 is GTSNPN and CDR2 SVGIG (reference sequence). Amplification used 60 Vbeta primers and 13 Jbeta primers. TCRdb keeps only in-frame clones here, not all; method: immunoSEQ multiplex PCR. The repertoire holds fewer than 95,000 clones, with approximately 63% as singletons. The gene calls are TRBV30 and TRBJ2-7; perhaps TRBD1 as D (5 bases). This clonotype was sampled from a woman younger than 45 in good health and CMV-seronegative. The sequencing sample was made of PBMCs. The CDR3 nucleotides read TGTGCCTGGGCCCGTGGACAAGCCGAGCAGTACTTC. It translates to CAWARGQAEQYF.